The clone carrying this TCR beta chain was observed a few times. As yet, its antigen is unknown. These data are taken from a study of T cells in Graves' hyperthyroidism and ophthalmopathy. Study-wide results and caveats: Most thyroid clonotypes expanded above 0.001 were also detected in blood.

The investigators amplified TCR beta CDR3 regions from RNA transcripts. In the first-round RT-PCR of the TCR CDR3, the HTBI primer set was used. TCRdb reanalysed the multiplex PCR reads using MiXCR and keeps one entry per CDR3 protein. The sample lists approximately 400,000 distinct CDR3 sequences, about 15% occurring once. The CDR3 spans 17 residues. Germline CDR1 LGHDT, CDR2 YNNKEL (reference sequence). V was pared by 1 base and J by 2 bases, with 17 bases between. This TCR was sampled from a woman aged 25-40 years with Graves' hyperthyroidism. The chain couples TRBV3-1 to TRBJ2-5; D perhaps matches TRBD1 (5 bases). Material: blood. The CDR3 coding sequence is TGTGCCAGCAGCCAAGTTACTCAGGGCCCTCATCAAGAGACCCAGTACTTC. Encoded protein: CASSQVTQGPHQETQYF.